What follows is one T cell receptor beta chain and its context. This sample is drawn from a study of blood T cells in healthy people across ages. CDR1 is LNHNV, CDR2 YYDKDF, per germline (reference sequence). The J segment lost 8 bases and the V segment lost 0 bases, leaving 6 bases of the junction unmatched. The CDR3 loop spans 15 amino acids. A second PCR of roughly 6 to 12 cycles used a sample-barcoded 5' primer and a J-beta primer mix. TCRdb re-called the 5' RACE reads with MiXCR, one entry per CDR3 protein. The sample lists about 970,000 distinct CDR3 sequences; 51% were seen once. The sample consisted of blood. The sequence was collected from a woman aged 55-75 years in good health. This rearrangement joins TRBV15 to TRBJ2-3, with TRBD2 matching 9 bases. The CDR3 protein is CATSRDQTSGTTQYF. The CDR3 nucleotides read TGTGCCACCAGCAGAGATCAGACTAGCGGAACTACGCAGTATTTT.